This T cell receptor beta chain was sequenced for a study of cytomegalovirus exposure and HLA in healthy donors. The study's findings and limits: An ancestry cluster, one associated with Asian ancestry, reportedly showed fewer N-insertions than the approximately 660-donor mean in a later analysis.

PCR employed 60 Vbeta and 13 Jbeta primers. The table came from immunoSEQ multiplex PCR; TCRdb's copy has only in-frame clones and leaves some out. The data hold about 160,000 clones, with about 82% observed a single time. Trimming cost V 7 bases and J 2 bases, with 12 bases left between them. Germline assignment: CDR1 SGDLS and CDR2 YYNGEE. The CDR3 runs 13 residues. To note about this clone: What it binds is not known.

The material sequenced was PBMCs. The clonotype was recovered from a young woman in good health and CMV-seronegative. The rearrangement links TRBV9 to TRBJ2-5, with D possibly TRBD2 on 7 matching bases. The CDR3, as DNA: TGTGCCAGCGCGGGGGCTCGGCAAGAGACCCAGTACTTC. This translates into CASAGARQETQYF.